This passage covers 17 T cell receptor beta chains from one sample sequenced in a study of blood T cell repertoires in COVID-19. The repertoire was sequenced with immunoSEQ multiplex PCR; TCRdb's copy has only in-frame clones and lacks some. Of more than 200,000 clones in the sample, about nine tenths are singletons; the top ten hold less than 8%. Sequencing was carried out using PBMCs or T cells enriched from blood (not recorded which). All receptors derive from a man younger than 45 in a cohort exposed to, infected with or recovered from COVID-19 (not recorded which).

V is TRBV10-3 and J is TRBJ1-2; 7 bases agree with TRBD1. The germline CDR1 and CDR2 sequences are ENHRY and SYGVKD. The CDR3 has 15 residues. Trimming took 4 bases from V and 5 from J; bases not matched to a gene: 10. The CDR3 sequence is CAISATITGEYGYTF. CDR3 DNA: TGTGCCATCAGTGCGACAATTACAGGGGAGTATGGCTACACCTTC.

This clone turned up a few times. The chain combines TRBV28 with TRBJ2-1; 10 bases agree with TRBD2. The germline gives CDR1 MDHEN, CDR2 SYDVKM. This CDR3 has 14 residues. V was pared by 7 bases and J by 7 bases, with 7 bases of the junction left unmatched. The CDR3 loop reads CASTLLAGMNEQFF. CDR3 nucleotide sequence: TGTGCCAGCACCCTACTAGCGGGAATGAATGAGCAGTTCTTC.

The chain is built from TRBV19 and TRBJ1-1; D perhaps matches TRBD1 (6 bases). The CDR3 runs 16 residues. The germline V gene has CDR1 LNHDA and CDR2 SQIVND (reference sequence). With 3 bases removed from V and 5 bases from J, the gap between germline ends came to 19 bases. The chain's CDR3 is CASSIGYSLQGTEAFF. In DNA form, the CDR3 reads TGTGCCAGTAGTATTGGGTATTCGCTACAGGGAACTGAAGCTTTCTTT.

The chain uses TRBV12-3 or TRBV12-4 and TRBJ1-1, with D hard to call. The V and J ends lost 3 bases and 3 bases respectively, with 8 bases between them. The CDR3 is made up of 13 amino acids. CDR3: CASSLMRDTEAFF. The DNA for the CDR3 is TGTGCCAGCAGTTTGATGAGGGACACTGAAGCTTTCTTT.

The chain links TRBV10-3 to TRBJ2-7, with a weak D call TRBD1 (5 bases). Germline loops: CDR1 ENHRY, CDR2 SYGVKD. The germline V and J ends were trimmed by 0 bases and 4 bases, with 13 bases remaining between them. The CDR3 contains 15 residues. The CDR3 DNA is TGTGCCATCAGTGAGTCCCCGGACAAAAGTTACGAGCAGTACTTC. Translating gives CAISESPDKSYEQYF.

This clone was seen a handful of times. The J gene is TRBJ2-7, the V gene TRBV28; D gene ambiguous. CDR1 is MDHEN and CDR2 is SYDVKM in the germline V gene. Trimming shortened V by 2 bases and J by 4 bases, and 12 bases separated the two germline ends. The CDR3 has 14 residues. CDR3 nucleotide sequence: TGTGCCAGCAGTTTAGACGACATCGCATACGAGCAGTACTTC. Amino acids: CASSLDDIAYEQYF.

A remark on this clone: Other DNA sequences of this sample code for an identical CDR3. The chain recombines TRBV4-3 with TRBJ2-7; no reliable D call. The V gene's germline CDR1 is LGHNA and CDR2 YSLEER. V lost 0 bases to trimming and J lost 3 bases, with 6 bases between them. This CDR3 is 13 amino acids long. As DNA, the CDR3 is TGCGCCAGCAGCCAAGATAGAGGCTACGAGCAGTACTTC. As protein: CASSQDRGYEQYF.

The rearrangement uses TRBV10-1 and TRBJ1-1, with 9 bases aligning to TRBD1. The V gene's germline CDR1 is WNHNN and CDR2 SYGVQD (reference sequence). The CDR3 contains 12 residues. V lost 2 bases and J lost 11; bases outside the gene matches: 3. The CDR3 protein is CASSEGTGFAFF. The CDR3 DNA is TGCGCCAGCAGTGAGGGGACAGGGTTTGCTTTCTTT.

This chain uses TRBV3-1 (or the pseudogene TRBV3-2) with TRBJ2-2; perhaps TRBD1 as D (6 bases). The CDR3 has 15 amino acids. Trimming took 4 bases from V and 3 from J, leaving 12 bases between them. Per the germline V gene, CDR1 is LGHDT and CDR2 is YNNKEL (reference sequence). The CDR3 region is CASSPTGGYTGELFF. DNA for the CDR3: TGTGCCAGCAGCCCGACAGGCGGTTACACCGGGGAGCTGTTTTTT.

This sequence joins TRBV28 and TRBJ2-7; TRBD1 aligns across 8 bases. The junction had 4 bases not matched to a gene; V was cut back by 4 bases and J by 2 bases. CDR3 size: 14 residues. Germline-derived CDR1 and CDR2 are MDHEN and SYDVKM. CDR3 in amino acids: CASSSDRVTYEQYF. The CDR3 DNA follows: TGTGCCAGCAGTTCGGACAGGGTCACCTACGAGCAGTACTTC.

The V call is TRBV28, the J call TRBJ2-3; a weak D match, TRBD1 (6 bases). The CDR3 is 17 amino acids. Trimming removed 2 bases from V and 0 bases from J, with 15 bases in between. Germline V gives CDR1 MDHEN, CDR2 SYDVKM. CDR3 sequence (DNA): TGTGCCAGCAGTTTACCCACGGACAGAACTAGCACAGATACGCAGTATTTT. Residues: CASSLPTDRTSTDTQYF. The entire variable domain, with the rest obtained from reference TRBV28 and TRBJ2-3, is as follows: DVKVTQSSRYLVKRTGEKVFLECVQDMDHENMFWYRQDPGLGLRLIYFSYDVKMKEKGDIPEGYSVSREKKERFSLILESASTNQTSMYLCASSLPTDRTSTDTQYFGPGTRLTVL.

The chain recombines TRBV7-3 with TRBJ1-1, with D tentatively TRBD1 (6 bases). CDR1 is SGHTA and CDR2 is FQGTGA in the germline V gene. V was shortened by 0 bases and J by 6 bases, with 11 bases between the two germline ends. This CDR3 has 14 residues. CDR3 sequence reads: CASSLTGAGAEAFF. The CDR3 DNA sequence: TGTGCCAGCAGCTTAACGGGGGCCGGGGCTGAAGCTTTCTTT. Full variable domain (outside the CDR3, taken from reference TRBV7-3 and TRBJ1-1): GAGVSQTPSNKVTEKGKYVELRCDPISGHTALYWYRQSLGQGPEFLIYFQGTGAADDSGLPNDRFFAVRPEGSVSTLKIQRTERGDSAVYLCASSLTGAGAEAFFGQGTRLTVV.

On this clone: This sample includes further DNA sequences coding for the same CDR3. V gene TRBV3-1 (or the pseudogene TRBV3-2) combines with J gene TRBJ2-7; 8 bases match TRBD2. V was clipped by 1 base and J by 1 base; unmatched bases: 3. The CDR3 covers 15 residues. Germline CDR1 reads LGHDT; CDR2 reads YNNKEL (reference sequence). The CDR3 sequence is CASSQGPSGSYEQYF. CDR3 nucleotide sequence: TGTGCCAGCAGCCAAGGTCCTAGCGGGTCCTACGAGCAGTACTTC.

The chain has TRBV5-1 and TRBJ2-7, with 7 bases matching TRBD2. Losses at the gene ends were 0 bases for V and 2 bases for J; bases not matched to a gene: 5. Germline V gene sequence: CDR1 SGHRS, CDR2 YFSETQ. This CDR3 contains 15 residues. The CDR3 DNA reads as TGCGCCAGCAGCTTGGACGGCGGGAGCCCCTACGAGCAGTACTTC. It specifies CASSLDGGSPYEQYF.

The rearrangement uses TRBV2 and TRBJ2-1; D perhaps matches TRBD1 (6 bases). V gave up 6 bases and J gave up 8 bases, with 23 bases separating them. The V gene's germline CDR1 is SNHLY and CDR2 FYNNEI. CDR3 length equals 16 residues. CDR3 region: CASSPRQDPRRDEQFF. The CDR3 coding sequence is TGTGCCAGCAGCCCCAGACAGGACCCTCGCCGGGATGAGCAGTTCTTC.

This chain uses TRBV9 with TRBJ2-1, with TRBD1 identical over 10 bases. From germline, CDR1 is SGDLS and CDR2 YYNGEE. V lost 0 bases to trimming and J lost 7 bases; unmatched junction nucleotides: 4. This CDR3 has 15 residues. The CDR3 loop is CASSVGQGAGNEQFF. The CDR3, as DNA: TGTGCCAGCAGCGTAGGACAGGGGGCTGGGAATGAGCAGTTCTTC.

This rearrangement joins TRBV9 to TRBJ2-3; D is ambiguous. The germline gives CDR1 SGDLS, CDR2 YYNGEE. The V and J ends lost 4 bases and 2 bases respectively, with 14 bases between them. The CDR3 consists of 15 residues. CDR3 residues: CASSQQSLSTDTQYF. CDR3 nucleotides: TGTGCCAGCAGCCAACAGAGTCTGTCCACAGATACGCAGTATTTT.